This TCR beta chain is from a study of blood T cells in healthy people across ages. Overall study findings and caveats: Strong correlation was found linking TCR beta diversity to naive T cell percentage.

For this clonotype: The target antigen is unknown.

It was with a sample-barcoded 5' primer and a J-beta primer mix that a second PCR of roughly 7 to 12 cycles was run. TCRdb re-analysed the 5' RACE reads in MiXCR, keeping a single row per CDR3 protein. The data hold nearly 800,000 distinct CDR3 sequences, with roughly 25% observed a single time. Germline CDR1 is SNHLY and CDR2 is FYNNEI. Trimming pared 7 bases from V and 0 bases from J, leaving 10 bases between. The CDR3 sequence is 14 residues long. These data were likewise used in another study, on T cells of mothers and their children. This second study says: Overlap measured in related mother-child pairs was slightly, non-significantly higher than in unrelated pairs.

The sample taken for sequencing was blood. This TCR derives from a boy aged 5 to 17 in good health. The gene calls are TRBV2 and TRBJ2-1, with TRBD1 as a possible D gene (5 bases). CDR3 loop: CASKDSFSYNEQFF. CDR3 in DNA: TGTGCCAGCAAAGACAGCTTCTCCTACAATGAGCAGTTCTTC.